These 31 T cell receptor beta chains originate from one sample sequenced in a study of a mutant IDH1 vaccine in newly diagnosed glioma. The method was immunoSEQ multiplex PCR; TCRdb's version includes in-frame clones alone and lacks a portion of them. The profile covers around 92,000 clones, with about 80% appearing a single time and 6% to 9.5% taken by the ten largest. Time point here: baseline, week 1 (first vaccination visit). Described treatment: pre-vaccination baseline after standard-of-care therapy. The sequencing used PBMCs, collected from a glioma patient treated with radiotherapy, temozolomide or both. The receptors originated from a woman aged 45 to 65 with glioma.

This chain uses TRBV20-1 with TRBJ1-1; D might be TRBD1 (5 bases). V shed 5 bases and J shed 8 bases, with 12 bases lying between them. This CDR3 comprises 11 residues. The germline V gene encodes CDR1 DFQATT and CDR2 SNEGSKA (reference sequence). The CDR3 region is CSAGTVLEAFF. The CDR3 bases are TGCAGTGCTGGGACGGTCCTGGAAGCTTTCTTT.

The genes are TRBV12-5 and TRBJ1-2; D gene ambiguous. V gave up 2 bases and J gave up 4 bases, with 17 bases separating them. The CDR3 totals 16 residues. Germline V gene data show CDR1 as LGHNT and CDR2 as FRNRAP. The CDR3 DNA follows: TGTGCTAGTGGTTTGCTAGGCCCTACTACGTCCTATGGCTACACCTTC. It is translated as CASGLLGPTTSYGYTF.

The chain recombines TRBV5-1 with TRBJ1-1; D is unresolved. Germline loops: CDR1 SGHRS, CDR2 YFSETQ. The CDR3 is 15 residues long. V was cut by 5 bases and J by 4 bases, with 18 bases left in between. The CDR3 reads CASSIAPDRGTEAFF. The CDR3 bases are TGCGCCAGCAGTATTGCTCCCGACCGGGGCACTGAAGCTTTCTTT.

The table lists this clone with a count of one. This sequence joins TRBV18 and TRBJ1-1, with D possibly being TRBD1 (6 bases). This CDR3 comprises 15 residues. The V and J ends lost 5 bases and 3 bases respectively, with 16 bases between them. Germline CDR1 reads KGHSH; CDR2 reads LQKENI. In DNA, the CDR3 is TGTGCCAGCTCAACCAATACAGGGTTCGACACTGAAGCTTTCTTT. It codes for CASSTNTGFDTEAFF.

V and J are TRBV5-4 and TRBJ2-1; 7 nucleotides line up with TRBD2. Germline CDR1 is SGHNT and CDR2 is YYREEE (reference sequence). The CDR3 has 16 residues. Trimming took 2 bases from V and 7 from J; bases not matched to a gene: 12. The CDR3 region has the DNA TGTGCCAGCAGCTTCGGCCTAGCGGTACCGGGGAATGAGCAGTTCTTC. It yields the protein CASSFGLAVPGNEQFF.

This chain uses TRBV2 with TRBJ1-6; 9 bases agree with TRBD1. This CDR3 contains 14 residues. The V gene end was trimmed by 5 bases and the J gene end by 10 bases; junction bases not matched to a gene: 6. Looked up from germline, CDR1 is SNHLY and CDR2 is FYNNEI. The CDR3 DNA reads TGTGCCAGCAGTATGGACAGGGGAGACTCACCCCTCCACTTT. This translates into CASSMDRGDSPLHF.

The chain has TRBV27 and TRBJ2-4; 9 nucleotides line up with TRBD1. This CDR3 has 17 amino acids. V lost 5 bases and J lost 0; bases outside the gene matches: 8. In germline, CDR1 is MNHEY, CDR2 SMNVEV (reference sequence). The CDR3 region has the DNA TGTGCCAGCAGTCAGGGACACAGGGGGCGAGCCAAAAACATTCAGTACTTC. Its protein is CASSQGHRGRAKNIQYF.

V is TRBV5-4 and J is TRBJ2-2; possibly TRBD1 for D (6 bases). V lost 5 bases to trimming and J lost 3 bases, with 20 bases between them. Looked up from germline, CDR1 is SGHNT and CDR2 is YYREEE (reference sequence). This CDR3 comprises 17 residues. The CDR3 DNA reads TGTGCCAGCAGTTCGGACCCACAGGGATCATACACCGGGGAGCTGTTTTTT. Translation gives CASSSDPQGSYTGELFF.

V and J are TRBV6-1 and TRBJ1-5; D perhaps matches TRBD1 (5 bases). The CDR3 totals 15 residues. V lost 4 bases and J 4 bases, leaving 14 bases between the germline ends. Germline V gene lookup returns CDR1 MNHNS and CDR2 SASEGT. The CDR3: CASSGNGGVNQPQHF. CDR3 nucleotide sequence: TGTGCCAGCAGTGGGAATGGAGGGGTTAATCAGCCCCAGCATTTT.

This clone was seen only a few times. The chain carries TRBV9 and TRBJ2-3, with D hard to call. V was pared by 0 bases and J by 2 bases, with 10 bases between. The CDR3 length is 15 residues. The germline V gene has CDR1 SGDLS and CDR2 YYNGEE. The CDR3 region is CASSVGLELTDTQYF. The CDR3 nucleotides are TGTGCCAGCAGCGTAGGGTTAGAACTCACAGATACGCAGTATTTT.

The V call is TRBV6-5, the J call TRBJ1-1, with a weak D call TRBD1 (5 bases). The CDR3 covers 15 residues. CDR1 MNHEY and CDR2 SVGAGI come from the germline V gene. V was pared by 0 bases and J by 4 bases, with 12 bases between. CDR3 DNA: TGTGCCAGCAGTTACTCGAGAGTAAGGGGCACTGAAGCTTTCTTT. This gives the protein CASSYSRVRGTEAFF.

This chain joins TRBV11-3 and TRBJ1-1, with TRBD1 as a possible D gene (5 bases). The CDR3 is 15 amino acids. Germline CDR1 is SGHNT and CDR2 is YENEEA. V was pared by 1 base and J by 3 bases, with 12 bases between. This CDR3 is CASSLARGPHTEAFF. The CDR3 DNA is TGTGCCAGCAGCTTAGCACGGGGACCGCACACTGAAGCTTTCTTT.

The chain couples TRBV2 to TRBJ2-7, with D perhaps matching TRBD1 (7 bases). Trimming took 11 bases from V and 3 from J, leaving 23 bases between them. The CDR3 has 15 amino acids. Germline V CDR1 and CDR2: SNHLY, FYNNEI. The CDR3: CAWRGGTEVDYEQYF. CDR3 nucleotide sequence: TGTGCCTGGCGAGGCGGGACAGAGGTTGACTACGAGCAGTACTTC. The variable domain in full, completed from reference TRBV2 and TRBJ2-7, reads EPEVTQTPSHQVTQMGQEVILRCVPISNHLYFYWYRQILGQKVEFLVSFYNNEISEKSEIFDDQFSVERPDGSNFTLKIRSTKLEDSAMYFCAWRGGTEVDYEQYFGPGTRLTVT.

A few counts support this clone. The chain uses TRBV29-1 and TRBJ1-5; D is possibly TRBD1 (5 bases). The CDR3 sequence is 12 residues long. Trimming pared 4 bases from V and 3 bases from J, leaving 7 bases between. Germline V lookup: CDR1 SQVTM, CDR2 ANQGSEA. In nucleotides, the CDR3 is TGCAGCGTTGCGGACACCAATCAGCCCCAGCATTTT. This codes for CSVADTNQPQHF. The full variable domain, rest sourced from reference TRBV29-1 and TRBJ1-5, is SAVISQKPSRDICQRGTSLTIQCQVDSQVTMMFWYRQQPGQSLTLIATANQGSEATYESGFVIDKFPISRPNLTFSTLTVSNMSPEDSSIYLCSVADTNQPQHFGDGTRLSIL.

In this sample, this clone turned up a few times. The chain joins TRBV7-2 to TRBJ1-6, with D perhaps matching TRBD1 (5 bases). CDR1 and CDR2 from the germline V gene are SGHTA and FQGNSA. The CDR3 is 14 residues long. Trimming removed 5 bases at V and 5 bases at J, with 10 bases between. CDR3 nucleotide sequence: TGTGCCAGCAGCCTCGGGGCAGATAATTCACCCCTCCACTTT. Its translation: CASSLGADNSPLHF.

The rearrangement joins TRBV5-6 to TRBJ2-7, with D perhaps TRBD2 (6 bases). Trimming cost V 5 bases and J 0 bases, with 18 bases left between them. Germline CDR1 SGHDT, CDR2 YYEEEE. The CDR3 runs to 16 residues. CDR3 amino acids: CASSPGVAVSSYEQYF. The CDR3 DNA follows: TGTGCCAGCAGTCCCGGGGTAGCGGTGAGCTCCTACGAGCAGTACTTC.

The chain employs TRBV7-2 and TRBJ1-2; D is unresolved. V was clipped by 1 base and J by 4 bases, with 7 bases between them. The CDR3 loop spans 13 amino acids. Germline loops: CDR1 SGHTA, CDR2 FQGNSA. The CDR3 bases are TGTGCCAGCAGCTTAGAGAGTTCCTATGGCTACACCTTC. Protein: CASSLESSYGYTF.

The rearrangement links TRBV6-6 to TRBJ2-6; TRBD1 matches at 9 bases. V lost 2 bases and J lost 4; bases outside the gene matches: 3. The CDR3 is made up of 16 amino acids. From germline, CDR1 is MNHNY and CDR2 SVGAGI (reference sequence). The CDR3 protein is CASSYGTGSGANVLTF. DNA for the CDR3: TGTGCCAGCAGTTACGGGACAGGGTCCGGGGCCAACGTCCTGACTTTC.

The chain combines TRBV4-1 with TRBJ1-2, with TRBD1 matching 7 bases. V dropped 3 bases and J dropped 4; count of bases not matched to a gene: 11. The CDR3 is made up of 16 amino acids. Germline assignment: CDR1 MGHRA and CDR2 YSYEKL. The chain's CDR3 is CASSQGVGGGGYGYTF. The CDR3 bases are TGCGCCAGCAGCCAGGGGGTCGGAGGGGGCGGCTATGGCTACACCTTC.

This chain connects TRBV7-8 to TRBJ1-1; 9 nucleotides align to TRBD1. CDR1 is SGHVS and CDR2 is FQNEAQ in the germline V gene. The CDR3 has 14 amino acids. J gave up 1 base and V 3 bases, and 0 bases lay outside the gene matches. The CDR3 DNA follows: TGTGCCAGCAGCTTGGACAGGGGGAACACTGAAGCTTTCTTT. The encoded protein is CASSLDRGNTEAFF.

This rearrangement joins TRBV19 to TRBJ2-5, with 11 bases matching TRBD1. The CDR3 sequence is 15 residues long. CDR1 LNHDA and CDR2 SQIVND come from the germline V gene (reference sequence). V lost 1 base and J lost 4; bases outside the gene matches: 2. In nucleotides, the CDR3 is TGTGCCAGTAGTATAGGGACAGGGGGCGGAGAGACCCAGTACTTC. Protein: CASSIGTGGGETQYF.

This clone was recorded only once. The chain's CDR3 is CASSPIAAATNEKLFF. The CDR3 DNA sequence: TGTGCCAGCAGTCCGATAGCAGCAGCAACTAATGAAAAACTGTTTTTT. The chain joins TRBV6-6 to TRBJ1-4; D unclear. The germline V gene encodes CDR1 MNHNY and CDR2 SVGAGI (reference sequence). The length of the CDR3 is 16 residues. With 5 bases removed from V and 0 bases from J, the gap between germline ends came to 13 bases.

The chain carries TRBV7-2 and TRBJ2-7, with D perhaps assigned TRBD1 or TRBD2 (5 bases each). The CDR3 totals 14 residues. V lost 5 bases, J lost 2 bases, and 13 bases lay in between. Germline assignment: CDR1 SGHTA and CDR2 FQGNSA. CDR3 DNA sequence: TGTGCCAGCAGCCCCCGGGGCGGCACCTACGAGCAGTACTTC. Encoded protein: CASSPRGGTYEQYF.

The sample holds one count of this clone. The J gene is TRBJ1-2, the V gene TRBV5-1; D gene unclear. Germline CDR1 and CDR2: SGHRS and YFSETQ. V was trimmed by 4 bases and J by 7 bases, leaving 20 bases between them. CDR3 length: 15 amino acids. CDR3 nucleotide sequence: TGCGCCAGCAGCGAATCGACCGGGTCTGCGAGTGGCTACACCTTC. The encoded protein is CASSESTGSASGYTF.

This clone has just a few counts. The chain employs TRBV27 and TRBJ1-1, with D perhaps matching TRBD1 (5 bases). The CDR3 has 16 residues. In germline, CDR1 is MNHEY, CDR2 SMNVEV (reference sequence). V lost 4 bases to trimming and J lost 6 bases, with 21 bases between them. The CDR3 region is CASSSDWDGRRAEAFF. The CDR3 nucleotides are TGTGCCAGCAGTTCGGACTGGGACGGCCGGAGGGCTGAAGCTTTCTTT.

This clone occurred a few times. The gene calls are TRBV15 and TRBJ1-6; 8 nucleotides match TRBD1. The V segment lost 5 bases and the J segment 5 bases; nucleotides outside the gene matches: 2. This CDR3 region has 14 residues. Germline V gene data show CDR1 as LNHNV and CDR2 as YYDKDF (reference sequence). CDR3 sequence reads: CATSWGQDNSPLHF. The CDR3 DNA follows: TGTGCCACCAGCTGGGGACAGGATAATTCACCCCTCCACTTT.

The genes are TRBV28 and TRBJ1-1; 7 nucleotides match TRBD1. Trimming cost V 11 bases and J 0 bases; bases outside gene matches: 3. The CDR3 totals 12 residues. The germline gives CDR1 MDHEN, CDR2 SYDVKM. In DNA form, the CDR3 reads TGTGCCGCGGGACAGATGAACACTGAAGCTTTCTTT. Its translation: CAAGQMNTEAFF. The full variable domain, completed using reference TRBV28 and TRBJ1-1, is DVKVTQSSRYLVKRTGEKVFLECVQDMDHENMFWYRQDPGLGLRLIYFSYDVKMKEKGDIPEGYSVSREKKERFSLILESASTNQTSMYLCAAGQMNTEAFFGQGTRLTVV.

This chain connects TRBV6-1 to TRBJ2-1; D gene ambiguous. V was clipped by 7 bases and J by 1 base, with 11 bases between them. CDR1 is MNHNS, CDR2 SASEGT, per germline. The CDR3 has 14 amino acids. The DNA of the CDR3 is TGTGCCAGCAACCTGGGTCAATCCTACAATGAGCAGTTCTTC. Its translation is CASNLGQSYNEQFF.

This clone was counted once. The gene calls are TRBV4-1 and TRBJ2-7; D gene ambiguous. The germline CDR1 and CDR2 sequences are MGHRA and YSYEKL. V shed 3 bases and J shed 0 bases, with 15 bases lying between them. The CDR3 has 16 amino acids. In DNA, the CDR3 is TGCGCCAGCAGCCAGAGCCCGACTGGGATCTCCTACGAGCAGTACTTC. This encodes CASSQSPTGISYEQYF.

This clone has a single count. The chain has TRBV18 and TRBJ2-7; D is unclear. Germline CDR1 KGHSH, CDR2 LQKENI. The ends were cut back, 3 bases at V and 7 bases at J, with 10 bases in the middle. CDR3 length: 12 amino acids. The CDR3 nucleotides are TGTGCCAGCTCACCCCCCGTGGAGGAGCAGTACTTC. This codes for CASSPPVEEQYF.

The table lists this clone with a few counts. The chain recombines TRBV6-5 with TRBJ1-1; D is unclear. The CDR3 contains 13 residues. CDR1 and CDR2 from the germline V gene are MNHEY and SVGAGI. V lost 7 bases to trimming and J lost 4 bases, with 13 bases between them. The CDR3, as DNA: TGTGCCAGCACCCTACGCGGGGTCACTGAAGCTTTCTTT. Translated: CASTLRGVTEAFF.